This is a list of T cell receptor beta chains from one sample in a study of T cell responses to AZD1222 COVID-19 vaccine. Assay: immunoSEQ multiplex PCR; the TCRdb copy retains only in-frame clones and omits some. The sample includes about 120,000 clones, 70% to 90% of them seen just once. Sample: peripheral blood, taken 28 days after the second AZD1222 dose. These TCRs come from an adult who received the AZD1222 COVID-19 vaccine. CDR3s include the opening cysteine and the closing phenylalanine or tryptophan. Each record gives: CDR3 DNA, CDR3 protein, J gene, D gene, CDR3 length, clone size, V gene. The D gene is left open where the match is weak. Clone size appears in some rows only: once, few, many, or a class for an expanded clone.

TGTGCCAGCAGCATAGGACAGGGAAGACATAGGGAGACCCAGTACTTC	CASSIGQGRHRETQYF	TRBJ2-5	TRBD1	16	NA	TRBV7-4
TGTGCCAGCAGCCCAGGACAGGGTAGGGGGCCCGGGGAGCTGTTTTTT	CASSPGQGRGPGELFF	TRBJ2-2	TRBD1	16	NA	TRBV7-3
TGTGCCAGCAGAACTACTAGCGGGACCTACGAGCAGTACTTC	CASRTTSGTYEQYF	TRBJ2-7	TRBD2	14	NA	TRBV7-2
TGCGCCAGCAGCCAGGATGTAGGCTCTGGAAACACCATATATTTT	CASSQDVGSGNTIYF	TRBJ1-3	NA	15	few	TRBV4-1
TGTGCCAGCAGCTTAGGTCCGGGTTACTATGGCTACACCTTC	CASSLGPGYYGYTF	TRBJ1-2	NA	14	once	TRBV7-2
TGTGCCAGCAGCCTCACCCCCCTCGGCGGGGGGGCCGGAGAGACCCAGTACTTC	CASSLTPLGGGAGETQYF	TRBJ2-5	TRBD2	18	NA	TRBV7-2
TGTGCCAGCAGATCGGACAGGGACGGCTATGGCTACACCTTC	CASRSDRDGYGYTF	TRBJ1-2	TRBD1	14	NA	TRBV2
TGTGCCACCAGTGACAGCGGGCCAGCGAACACCGGGGAGCTGTTTTTT	CATSDSGPANTGELFF	TRBJ2-2	NA	16	NA	TRBV24-1
TGCAGTGCTAGTGGTCTTGAGACAGGCCTTACCTACGAGCAGTACTTC	CSASGLETGLTYEQYF	TRBJ2-7	NA	16	NA	TRBV20-1
TGCGCCAGCAGTCAATCTTTACGGAGTATGAGGAATGAGCAGTTCTTC	CASSQSLRSMRNEQFF	TRBJ2-1	NA	16	few	TRBV23-1
TGTGCCAGCAGCCAACAGACAGGGGGTGGCACTGAAGCTTTCTTT	CASSQQTGGGTEAFF	TRBJ1-1	TRBD1	15	NA	TRBV3-1/TRBV3-2
TGTGCCAGTAGTATAACTAGCACAACAGATACGCAGTATTTT	CASSITSTTDTQYF	TRBJ2-3	NA	14	once	TRBV19
TGCGCCAGCAGCGCCAGCTCCTATAATTCACCCCTCCACTTT	CASSASSYNSPLHF	TRBJ1-6	NA	14	NA	TRBV5-1
TGTGCCAGCAGCCATATGACAGGGTCCGGGGAGCTGTTTTTT	CASSHMTGSGELFF	TRBJ2-2	NA	14	once	TRBV21-1
TGTGCCTCGATGGATGAAAAACTGTTTTTT	CASMDEKLFF	TRBJ1-4	NA	10	NA	TRBV30